The rows below give T cell receptor beta chains drawn from one sample of a study of shared clonotypes between healthy human individuals. The protocol was immunoSEQ multiplex PCR, while the TCRdb copy is restricted to in-frame clones and leaves out a portion. In the table there are about 2.4 million clones, approximately 90% of which are singletons. The sample comprised naive CD4+ T cells sorted from blood. These receptors all stem from a man between 18 and 35 years old in good health. CDR3s leave out the opening cysteine and the closing phenylalanine or tryptophan. The D gene is left open where the match is weak.

d_gene | j_gene | v_gene | len | CDR3aa
NA | TRBJ1-1 | TRBV5-1 | 13 | ASSFRGDGDTEAF
TRBD1 | TRBJ2-3 | TRBV7-3 | 12 | ASSPGGNSDTQY
TRBD1 | TRBJ1-4 | TRBV7-2 | 13 | ASSESGGLREKLF
TRBD2 | TRBJ2-7 | TRBV7-2 | 11 | ASSNPSGYEQY
NA | TRBJ2-1 | TRBV19 | 13 | ASSMGGQGINEQF
TRBD2 | TRBJ2-2 | TRBV5-4 | 11 | ASSISGAGELF
NA | TRBJ2-7 | TRBV11-2 | 12 | ASSLDREVRVQY
TRBD2 | TRBJ2-5 | TRBV2 | 13 | ASFWPGLAQETQY
TRBD2 | TRBJ2-1 | TRBV27 | 12 | ATRFLAGDGEQF
TRBD2 | TRBJ2-5 | TRBV7-9 | 14 | ASSLGTSGIQETQY
TRBD1 | TRBJ2-7 | TRBV7-9 | 13 | ASSPPGQGFHEQY
NA | TRBJ2-7 | TRBV30 | 10 | AWSIQGYEQY
TRBD1 | TRBJ1-5 | TRBV5-1 | 11 | ASRADRGQPQH
NA | TRBJ1-5 | TRBV30 | 10 | AWSDDAQPQH
NA | TRBJ2-2 | TRBV5-1 | 11 | ASSPVNTGELF
TRBD1 | TRBJ1-4 | TRBV6-5 | 13 | ASRSTGAFNEKLF
NA | TRBJ1-2 | TRBV6-5 | 11 | ASSPQGIRGYT
NA | TRBJ1-4 | TRBV6-1 | 9 | ASSEYEKLF
NA | TRBJ2-3 | TRBV14 | 11 | ASSHWGTDTQY
TRBD1 | TRBJ1-1 | TRBV2 | 11 | ASQTQGGTEAF
TRBD1 | TRBJ1-2 | TRBV28 | 12 | AHNGQGRNYGYT
NA | TRBJ1-4 | TRBV19 | 13 | ASSDGHLGNEKLF
NA | TRBJ2-4 | TRBV6-5 | 13 | ASSLRQVSKNIQY
NA | TRBJ2-3 | TRBV19 | 12 | ASSMASRTDTQY
TRBD2 | TRBJ2-2 | TRBV9 | 14 | ASSVSSGRDTGELF
NA | TRBJ2-3 | TRBV5-1 | 13 | ASSSDRTSTDTQY
TRBD1 | TRBJ1-3 | TRBV5-4 | 14 | ASSAKLQGAGNTIY
NA | TRBJ2-4 | TRBV19 | 19 | ASSTPPGGTIPTLAKNIQY
NA | TRBJ1-3 | TRBV2 | 12 | ASTGTFSGNTIY
NA | TRBJ1-6 | TRBV27 | 12 | ASSLPADNSPLH
NA | TRBJ1-2 | TRBV29-1 | 13 | SVLVGPAVYSGYT
NA | TRBJ1-5 | TRBV4-3 | 11 | ASSQVRGQPQH
TRBD1 | TRBJ2-2 | TRBV12-5 | 15 | ASGLVSGGGGTGELF